Sequencing of this TCR beta chain was carried out in a study of T cells after yellow fever vaccination. About the study: Where fractions had low cell numbers, libraries were prepared from them with the SMART-Seq v4 Ultra Low Input RNA kit.

TCRdb redid the calling of the 5' RACE reads with MiXCR, one entry per CDR3 protein. The sample lists about 53,000 distinct CDR3 sequences, more than 5.5% occurring once. Trimming shortened V by 3 bases and J by 4 bases, and 7 bases separated the two germline ends. The CDR3 sequence is 13 residues long. CDR1 is SSHAT and CDR2 is FNYEAQ in the germline V gene (reference sequence). General study findings and limits: Booster samples showed a return of most primary-vaccination clones (approximately 95% CD4, approximately 88% CD8). Abundant contaminating clonotypes from the bulk population could appear in FACS-sorted repertoires.

This clonotype was observed a handful of times. Its antigen is as yet unknown. The receptor was isolated from a man between 18 and 29 years old who received the YFV17D yellow fever vaccine. Sequenced material: CD8+ T cells sorted from PBMCs, taken on the day of the first yellow fever vaccination. The chain is built from TRBV7-7 and TRBJ1-3; tentatively, D is TRBD1 (5 bases). For the CDR3, the DNA is TGTGCCAGCAGCTTGTACAGGGGAAACACCATATATTTT. It specifies CASSLYRGNTIYF.